This T cell receptor beta chain was captured in a study of CD8 T cells in ankylosing spondylitis. Overall study results and limits: The study identified a TCR beta motif of 7 or 8 highly homologous variants that appeared characteristic of ankylosing spondylitis blood.

Of note for this clonotype: What it binds is unknown.

TCRdb analysed the 5' RACE reads with MiXCR anew, one entry per CDR3 protein. The data show around 490,000 distinct CDR3 sequences, roughly 5.3% seen once. The V gene's germline CDR1 is SGHTA and CDR2 FQGNSA. The CDR3 runs 14 residues. The V and J ends lost 1 base and 3 bases respectively, with 7 bases between them. The specimen was blood, either unsorted or a sorted T cell fraction (not recorded which). The TCR originated in a male donor with ankylosing spondylitis. The chain recombines TRBV7-2 with TRBJ1-5; no clear D. The DNA of the CDR3 is TGTGCCAGCAGCTTAGATCCCCTCAATCAGCCCCAGCATTTT. It encodes CASSLDPLNQPQHF.